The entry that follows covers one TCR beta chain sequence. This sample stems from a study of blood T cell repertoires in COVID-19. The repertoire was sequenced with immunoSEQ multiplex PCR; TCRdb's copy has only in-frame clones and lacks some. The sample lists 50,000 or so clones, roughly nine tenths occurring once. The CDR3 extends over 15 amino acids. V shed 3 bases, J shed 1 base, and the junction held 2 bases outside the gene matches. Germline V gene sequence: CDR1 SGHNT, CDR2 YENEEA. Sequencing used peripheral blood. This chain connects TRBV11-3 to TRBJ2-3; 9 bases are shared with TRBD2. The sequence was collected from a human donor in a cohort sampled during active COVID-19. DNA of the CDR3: TGTGCCAGCAGCTTGCGGGAGGGCCGCACAGATACGCAGTATTTT. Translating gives CASSLREGRTDTQYF.